A selection of T cell receptor beta chains follows, all from one sample in a study of CD8+ T cells in alopecia areata. The protocol was immunoSEQ multiplex PCR, while the TCRdb copy is restricted to in-frame clones and leaves out a portion. Found here are some 150,000 clones, about 85% of them singletons; the top ten hold 13%. The sample consisted of CD8+ T cells sorted from blood, taken at week 4, from a patient treated with tofacitinib. The receptor source for this set is a human donor with alopecia areata. CDR3s include the opening cysteine and the closing phenylalanine or tryptophan. Fields, in order: J gene, V gene, CDR3 protein.

J gene: TRBJ2-1; V gene: TRBV10-3; CDR3 protein: CAIRDGTYNEQFF
J gene: TRBJ2-1; V gene: TRBV29-1; CDR3 protein: CSVVDRANNEQFF
J gene: TRBJ2-7; V gene: TRBV2; CDR3 protein: CASSELPSTYEQYF
J gene: TRBJ1-4; V gene: TRBV29-1; CDR3 protein: CSVPEPGFPNEKLFF
J gene: TRBJ1-2; V gene: TRBV30; CDR3 protein: CAGRSGDTKNYGYTF
J gene: TRBJ1-1; V gene: TRBV4-1; CDR3 protein: CASSQVVWGNTEAFF
J gene: TRBJ2-2; V gene: TRBV6-5; CDR3 protein: CASSYSGENTGELFF
J gene: TRBJ2-2; V gene: TRBV7-6; CDR3 protein: CASSRDAGNTGELFF
J gene: TRBJ2-7; V gene: TRBV6-5; CDR3 protein: CASSYSGDSYEQYF
J gene: TRBJ1-2; V gene: TRBV29-1; CDR3 protein: CSVEDRLGYTF
J gene: TRBJ2-5; V gene: TRBV13; CDR3 protein: CASSEGGETQYF
J gene: TRBJ2-7; V gene: TRBV4-1; CDR3 protein: CASSTRQGSSYEQYF
J gene: TRBJ2-2; V gene: TRBV11-2; CDR3 protein: CASSLQYTGELFF
J gene: TRBJ1-2; V gene: TRBV7-9; CDR3 protein: CASSLVSGGNYGYTF
J gene: TRBJ2-7; V gene: TRBV7-8; CDR3 protein: CASSFGQNYEQYF
J gene: TRBJ1-5; V gene: TRBV7-2; CDR3 protein: CASSLVAGTGPYSNQPQHF
J gene: TRBJ2-3; V gene: TRBV15; CDR3 protein: CATSLSVLGSTDTQYF
J gene: TRBJ2-1; V gene: TRBV4-1; CDR3 protein: CASSHGAGEQFF
J gene: TRBJ1-1; V gene: TRBV14; CDR3 protein: CASSQALGRVDTEAFF
J gene: TRBJ2-5; V gene: TRBV6-1; CDR3 protein: CASSENWGGNQETQYF
J gene: TRBJ2-4; V gene: TRBV7-2; CDR3 protein: CASPRIPDRYF
J gene: TRBJ2-7; V gene: TRBV27; CDR3 protein: CASSPPGREQYF
J gene: TRBJ2-5; V gene: TRBV29-1; CDR3 protein: CSVDVETQYF
J gene: TRBJ2-7; V gene: TRBV7-9; CDR3 protein: CASRAGSAYEQYF
J gene: TRBJ1-1; V gene: TRBV30; CDR3 protein: CAWSVRPGLNTEAFF
J gene: TRBJ2-3; V gene: TRBV30; CDR3 protein: CAWRVPGASTDTQYF
J gene: TRBJ2-1; V gene: TRBV29-1; CDR3 protein: CSVEWGSGGASYNEQFF
J gene: TRBJ1-4; V gene: TRBV25-1; CDR3 protein: CASSEYLPGQGAEKLFF
J gene: TRBJ2-7; V gene: TRBV18; CDR3 protein: CASSQDDRGPYEQYF
J gene: TRBJ2-7; V gene: TRBV7-9; CDR3 protein: CASSPDRGNYEQYF
J gene: TRBJ1-1; V gene: TRBV11-2; CDR3 protein: CASSFVGTNAEAFF
J gene: TRBJ2-6; V gene: TRBV2; CDR3 protein: CASRPRGGWANVLTF
J gene: TRBJ2-1; V gene: TRBV30; CDR3 protein: CAWSTGLAGVYSYNEQFF
J gene: TRBJ2-3; V gene: TRBV27; CDR3 protein: CASSLSPVSTQYF
J gene: TRBJ2-1; V gene: TRBV5-1; CDR3 protein: CASSLEAGEGDEQFF
J gene: TRBJ2-5; V gene: TRBV7-9; CDR3 protein: CASEAPGGHLRTQYF
J gene: TRBJ2-7; V gene: TRBV29-1; CDR3 protein: CSVVAWDSPYEQYF
J gene: TRBJ2-7; V gene: TRBV29-1; CDR3 protein: CSVGGPGPGEQYF
J gene: TRBJ2-7; V gene: TRBV13; CDR3 protein: CASSHPHRNPYEQYF
J gene: TRBJ1-6; V gene: TRBV27; CDR3 protein: CASSLPPDGRDSPLHF
J gene: TRBJ2-1; V gene: TRBV27; CDR3 protein: CASSKVGHQGLAGNEQFF
J gene: TRBJ2-3; V gene: TRBV11-2; CDR3 protein: CASSRGGDTQYF
J gene: TRBJ2-1; V gene: TRBV6-6; CDR3 protein: CASRADEQFF
J gene: TRBJ2-3; V gene: TRBV7-8; CDR3 protein: CASKGLAETDTQYF